Below are 19 T cell receptor beta chains sequenced from a single sample in a study. TCRdb reprocessed the RT-PCR reads via MiXCR and lists one record per CDR3 protein. The sample comprises approximately 720,000 distinct CDR3 sequences, about 14% of which are singletons, and about 3.6% rests with the top ten. The sequenced material came from memory CD4+ T cells from blood. The receptors shown here come from a female donor in good health, serving as a healthy control.

In this sample, this clonotype turned up a few times. The rearrangement uses TRBV7-2 and TRBJ2-1, with a weak D call TRBD2 (5 bases). The germline gives CDR1 SGHTA, CDR2 FQGNSA. The length of the CDR3 is 13 residues. V lost 0 bases and J lost 7, with 7 bases in between. CDR3 loop: CASSLATRNEQFF. The CDR3 DNA reads as TGTGCCAGCAGCTTAGCCACTAGGAATGAGCAGTTCTTC.

This clonotype was seen a handful of times. This chain uses TRBV6-2 or TRBV6-3 with TRBJ2-7; D is undetermined. This CDR3 is built from 14 residues. Germline CDR1 and CDR2: MNHEY and SVGEGT. The V gene lost 6 bases and the J gene lost 2 bases, with 14 bases spanning the gap. This CDR3 reads CASRQERLTYEQYF. The CDR3 nucleotides are TGTGCCAGCAGGCAGGAACGTCTAACCTACGAGCAGTACTTC.

The chain has TRBV28 and TRBJ2-7, with 9 bases matching TRBD1. The CDR3 runs to 16 residues. The V segment lost 6 bases and the J segment 2 bases; nucleotides outside the gene matches: 11. CDR1 is MDHEN, CDR2 SYDVKM, per germline. Here the CDR3 reads CASRPRPGQGTYEQYF. The CDR3 bases are TGTGCCAGCAGACCTAGACCGGGACAGGGAACCTACGAGCAGTACTTC.

V gene TRBV15 combines with J gene TRBJ1-6, with TRBD1 matching over 7 bases. The CDR3 length is 15 residues. Germline trimming cut 4 bases from V and 8 bases from J; bases unmatched to any gene: 8. Germline V gene lookup returns CDR1 LNHNV and CDR2 YYDKDF (reference sequence). The CDR3 spells CATSKFRGTDSPLHF. The CDR3 region has the DNA TGTGCCACCAGCAAATTCAGGGGGACCGATTCACCCCTCCACTTT.

This clonotype was observed many times. Here the CDR3 reads CASSPSLAGGLEQYF. DNA of the CDR3: TGTGCCAGCAGCCCGTCCCTGGCGGGAGGACTCGAGCAGTACTTC. The rearrangement uses TRBV5-6 and TRBJ2-7; TRBD2 matches 8 bases. The CDR3 is 15 amino acids. Germline trimming cut 4 bases from V and 6 bases from J; bases unmatched to any gene: 12. CDR1 SGHDT and CDR2 YYEEEE come from the germline V gene.

V and J are TRBV28 and TRBJ2-7; 10 bases are shared with TRBD1. The CDR3 extends over 16 amino acids. V dropped 7 bases and J dropped 4; count of bases not matched to a gene: 13. Germline V lookup: CDR1 MDHEN, CDR2 SYDVKM. The CDR3 region is CASTPPRTGGIYEQYF. In DNA, the CDR3 is TGTGCCAGCACCCCTCCGAGGACAGGGGGTATTTACGAGCAGTACTTC.

Ten or more counts support this clonotype. V gene TRBV29-1 combines with J gene TRBJ1-1, with 7 bases fitting TRBD1. Looked up from germline, CDR1 is SQVTM and CDR2 is ANQGSEA. The V gene end was trimmed by 2 bases and the J gene end by 4 bases; junction bases not matched to a gene: 10. The CDR3 runs to 15 residues. This CDR3 is CSVELLGHRGTEAFF. Written as DNA, the CDR3 is TGCAGCGTTGAATTATTGGGCCACAGGGGCACTGAAGCTTTCTTT.

Here the CDR3 DNA reads TGTGCCAGCAGTCGATTCTTTCAGGCCGCTAACTATGGCTACACCTTC. Its translation: CASSRFFQAANYGYTF. V usage is TRBV6-2 or TRBV6-3 and J usage is TRBJ1-2; D is ambiguous. CDR3 length equals 16 residues. The V and J ends lost 5 bases and 0 bases respectively, with 16 bases between them. The germline V gene has CDR1 MNHEY and CDR2 SVGEGT.

This clonotype has only a few counts. This chain joins TRBV28 and TRBJ2-7, with TRBD1 identical over 9 bases. The CDR3 has 13 residues. V lost 6 bases to trimming and J lost 5 bases; unmatched junction nucleotides: 5. In germline, CDR1 is MDHEN, CDR2 SYDVKM. The CDR3, as DNA: TGTGCCAGCAGGACAGGGGGTCTCAACGAGCAGTACTTC. Its protein is CASRTGGLNEQYF.

V usage is TRBV20-1 and J usage is TRBJ2-1; maybe TRBD2 (6 bases). Per the germline V gene, CDR1 is DFQATT and CDR2 is SNEGSKA (reference sequence). CDR3 length: 15 residues. V lost 6 bases and J lost 7, with 22 bases in between. Here the CDR3 reads CSALLAGRRDNEQFF. CDR3 DNA: TGCAGTGCACTCCTGGCGGGGAGGCGGGATAATGAGCAGTTCTTC.

This chain joins TRBV10-3 and TRBJ1-3, with 10 bases that match TRBD1. Looked up from germline, CDR1 is ENHRY and CDR2 is SYGVKD. J was trimmed by 4 bases and V by 10 bases; bases with no gene match: 16. The CDR3 consists of 17 residues. Here the CDR3 reads CATLRTKDRGRGNTIYF. CDR3 DNA sequence: TGTGCCACCCTCCGGACTAAAGACAGGGGGCGAGGAAACACCATATATTTT.

The chain joins TRBV10-3 to TRBJ1-1; TRBD1 agrees at 7 bases. Germline assignment: CDR1 ENHRY and CDR2 SYGVKD. This CDR3 has 14 residues. J lost 5 bases, V lost 3 bases, and 6 bases had no gene match. The CDR3 sequence is CAISDGDRWTEAFF. CDR3 DNA sequence: TGTGCCATCAGTGACGGGGACAGATGGACTGAAGCTTTCTTT.

A few counts support this clonotype. The CDR3 DNA sequence: TGTGCCAGTCTCGGACAGATGAACACTGAAGCTTTCTTT. Protein sequence: CASLGQMNTEAFF. The chain employs TRBV19 and TRBJ1-1; TRBD1 is a possible D gene (6 bases). The CDR3 length is 13 residues. The ends were cut back, 8 bases at V and 0 bases at J, with 10 bases in the middle. The germline V gene encodes CDR1 LNHDA and CDR2 SQIVND (reference sequence).

In this sample, this clonotype turned up a few times. One base away lies a much larger clone, so this may be a sequencing read error. This chain links TRBV20-1 with TRBJ1-1; D gene unclear. The germline V gene encodes CDR1 DFQATT and CDR2 SNEGSKA (reference sequence). V gave up 8 bases and J gave up 0 bases, with 16 bases separating them. This CDR3 contains 14 residues. CDR3 protein: CSTQDAVLNTEAFF. In nucleotides, the CDR3 is TGCAGTACCCAAGACGCAGTACTGAACACTGAAGCTTTCTTT.

This clonotype was detected a few times. The V call is TRBV7-8, the J call TRBJ2-5; TRBD1 matches at 8 bases. Per germline, CDR1 SGHVS and CDR2 FQNEAQ. The CDR3 sequence is 14 residues long. Losses at the gene ends were 5 bases for V and 7 bases for J; bases not matched to a gene: 9. The CDR3 nucleotides are TGTGCCAGCAGCCAAGGACAGGGCCCCGGGACCCAGTACTTC. It codes for CASSQGQGPGTQYF.

V and J are TRBV6-2 or TRBV6-3 and TRBJ2-5, with TRBD1 matching 9 bases. The CDR3 spans 12 residues. Germline V gene sequence: CDR1 MNHEY, CDR2 SVGEGT. V shed 6 bases, J shed 8 bases, and the junction held 4 bases outside the gene matches. Written as DNA, the CDR3 is TGTGCCAGCAGATCTACAGGGGGCACCCAGTACTTC. This translates into CASRSTGGTQYF.

This clonotype was seen more than once but under ten times. This rearrangement joins TRBV6-1 to TRBJ1-4; a possible D gene is TRBD1 (5 bases). V was shortened by 2 bases and J by 7 bases, with 14 bases between the two germline ends. There are 15 residues in the CDR3. Germline loops: CDR1 MNHNS, CDR2 SASEGT. DNA for the CDR3: TGTGCCAGCAGTGAATACAGAGGGGACGGTGAAAAACTGTTTTTT. This encodes CASSEYRGDGEKLFF.

This chain uses TRBV19 with TRBJ2-1; 7 nucleotides align to TRBD2. CDR1 is LNHDA, CDR2 SQIVND, per germline (reference sequence). J was trimmed by 7 bases and V by 3 bases; bases with no gene match: 6. The CDR3 runs to 14 residues. The CDR3 DNA sequence: TGTGCCAGTAGTATTAGTCTAGCGGCAAATGAGCAGTTCTTC. Its translation: CASSISLAANEQFF.

Comments on this clonotype: A much larger clone is a single base away; this may be a read error. This chain links TRBV20-1 with TRBJ2-7, with 7 bases aligning to TRBD1. Trimming removed 4 bases from V and 5 bases from J; junction bases left unmatched: 11. The CDR3 sequence is 14 residues long. Germline lookup yields CDR1 DFQATT and CDR2 SNEGSKA (reference sequence). The CDR3 loop reads CSATWQRQGNEQYF. DNA for the CDR3: TGCAGTGCTACCTGGCAGAGACAGGGAAACGAGCAGTACTTC.